One and the same sample provided the 25 T cell receptor beta chains below, sequenced in a study of vaccination and CD4 T cells after COVID-19. Their antigen targets remain unknown. An Oncomine TCR Beta short-read assay was used to sequence the DNA from cultured CD4+ T cells. A single record per CDR3 protein comes from TCRdb applying MiXCR to the PCR reads. This sample yields approximately 3,000 distinct CDR3 sequences, of which approximately 80% are seen a single time; about 25% belongs to the top ten. Noted treatment: approximately 11-day PBMC culture with coronavirus spike peptide pools or control peptides (ViraFEST assay). The sample consisted of CD4+ T cells from blood, cultured in vitro. All receptors come from a human donor who had recovered from COVID-19.

V gene TRBV6-2 or TRBV6-3 combines with J gene TRBJ1-6; D perhaps matches TRBD1 (5 bases). Per the germline V gene, CDR1 is MNHEY and CDR2 is SVGEGT. This CDR3 spans 17 amino acids. V lost 7 bases, J lost 6 bases, and 22 bases lay in between. The CDR3 protein is CASTNKEWGRLNSPLHF. CDR3 DNA: TGTGCCAGCACCAATAAGGAGTGGGGACGTCTTAATTCACCCCTCCACTTT.

By sample fraction, this clonotype is large. The rearrangement uses TRBV19 and TRBJ2-2; no reliable D call. The germline CDR1 and CDR2 sequences are LNHDA and SQIVND (reference sequence). CDR3 length: 13 amino acids. Trimming took off 7 bases at V and 9 bases at J, with 15 bases between the two ends. The CDR3: CASTLGGTRELFF. Written as DNA, the CDR3 is TGTGCCAGTACCCTTGGCGGCACGCGGGAGCTGTTTTTT.

The chain recombines TRBV4-1 with TRBJ1-5; no clear D. The V end was cut by 2 bases, the J end by 6 bases, with 8 bases between. Germline V CDR1 and CDR2: MGHRA, YSYEKL. The CDR3 loop spans 13 amino acids. CDR3: CASSQIMGQPQHF. CDR3 DNA: TGCGCCAGCAGCCAAATAATGGGTCAGCCCCAGCATTTT.

This clonotype is labeled large. The chain carries TRBV7-2 and TRBJ2-2; D gene uncertain. This CDR3 spans 15 amino acids. Germline-derived CDR1 and CDR2 are SGHTA and FQGNSA. V was cut by 0 bases and J by 3 bases, with 8 bases left in between. CDR3 DNA sequence: TGTGCCAGCAGCTTAGCGGGCTCCTACACCGGGGAGCTGTTTTTT. This translates into CASSLAGSYTGELFF.

This clonotype was counted once. The chain couples TRBV27 to TRBJ2-3; 14 bases map to TRBD2. This CDR3 comprises 17 residues. Per germline, CDR1 MNHEY and CDR2 SMNVEV (reference sequence). V lost 6 bases, J lost 2 bases, and 7 bases stayed unmatched. CDR3 in DNA: TGTGCCAGCAGACCGGGGACTAGCGGGAGATCCACAGATACGCAGTATTTT. It codes for CASRPGTSGRSTDTQYF.

V gene TRBV25-1 combines with J gene TRBJ1-6, with D unresolved. CDR3 length equals 15 residues. Trimming stripped 2 bases from V and 4 bases from J, with 9 bases between. Germline lookup yields CDR1 MGHDK and CDR2 SYGVNS. This chain's CDR3 is CASSEGSSYNSPLHF. In DNA, the CDR3 is TGTGCCAGCAGTGAAGGCAGTTCTTATAATTCACCCCTCCACTTT. Filled out from reference TRBV25-1 and TRBJ1-6, the complete variable domain reads EADIYQTPRYLVIGTGKKITLECSQTMGHDKMYWYQQDPGMELHLIHYSYGVNSTEKGDLSSESTVSRIRTEHFPLTLESARPSHTSQYLCASSEGSSYNSPLHFGNGTRLTVT.

The chain joins TRBV2 to TRBJ2-1; the match to TRBD2 covers 11 bases. CDR3 size: 17 residues. Germline loops: CDR1 SNHLY, CDR2 FYNNEI. V lost 6 bases to trimming and J lost 7 bases; unmatched junction nucleotides: 14. CDR3 DNA: TGTGCCAGCAGCCCCAAGGTAACTAGCGGGGGCCGGAATGAGCAGTTCTTC. It codes for CASSPKVTSGGRNEQFF.

The V gene is TRBV7-2, the J gene TRBJ2-1; D remains unclear. The CDR3 totals 14 residues. The ends were cut back, 0 bases at V and 9 bases at J, with 12 bases in the middle. Germline V gives CDR1 SGHTA, CDR2 FQGNSA. The CDR3 nucleotides read TGTGCCAGCAGCTTAGCGCCCCCAATCGGTGAGCAGTTCTTC. Its translation: CASSLAPPIGEQFF.

J is TRBJ2-5 and V is TRBV19; 8 nucleotides match TRBD2. The CDR3 covers 16 residues. The V segment lost 4 bases and the J segment 4 bases; nucleotides outside the gene matches: 11. Germline CDR1 and CDR2: LNHDA and SQIVND (reference sequence). The CDR3 here is CASSTHSGVLGETQYF. CDR3 bases: TGTGCCAGTAGTACACATAGCGGGGTACTTGGAGAGACCCAGTACTTC. Filled out from reference TRBV19 and TRBJ2-5, the complete variable domain reads DGGITQSPKYLFRKEGQNVTLSCEQNLNHDAMYWYRQDPGQGLRLIYYSQIVNDFQKGDIAEGYSVSREKKESFPLTVTSAQKNPTAFYLCASSTHSGVLGETQYFGPGTRLLVL.

This chain uses TRBV10-3 with TRBJ1-2; D may be TRBD1 (6 bases). CDR3 length equals 12 residues. Germline CDR1 ENHRY, CDR2 SYGVKD. V dropped 6 bases and J dropped 3 bases, with 8 bases sitting between them. The CDR3 spells CAISRQDYGYTF. CDR3 sequence (DNA): TGTGCCATCAGCCGACAGGACTATGGCTACACCTTC.

The chain carries TRBV27 and TRBJ1-2; possible D gene TRBD1, 5 bases. CDR3 size: 16 residues. The V and J ends lost 0 bases and 4 bases respectively, with 15 bases between them. CDR1 is MNHEY and CDR2 is SMNVEV in the germline V gene (reference sequence). Here the CDR3 DNA reads TGTGCCAGCAGTTTATCCGCCGGGGGGGTAGGCTATGGCTACACCTTC. Protein sequence: CASSLSAGGVGYGYTF.

The rearrangement uses TRBV20-1 and TRBJ1-3, with D perhaps matching TRBD1 (6 bases). The CDR3 spans 13 residues. V was trimmed by 6 bases and J by 1 base, leaving 10 bases between them. Germline CDR1 reads DFQATT; CDR2 reads SNEGSKA (reference sequence). The CDR3 spells CSAHRASGNTIYF. CDR3 sequence (DNA): TGCAGTGCCCACAGGGCATCTGGAAACACCATATATTTT.

About this clonotype: Compared with germline, one end of the junction differs, possibly owing to a read error. The gene calls are TRBV20-1 and TRBJ1-2, with a tentative D call TRBD1 (5 bases). Germline CDR1 DFQATT, CDR2 SNEGSKA (reference sequence). This CDR3 region has 9 residues. CDR3 region: CSARDRGRF. The CDR3, as DNA: TGCAGTGCTAGAGATCGGGGACGGTTC.

The CDR3 reads CASSQGLAKYEQYF. The DNA for the CDR3 is TGCGCCAGCAGTCAAGGGCTAGCAAAGTACGAGCAGTACTTC. The chain is built from TRBV5-1 and TRBJ2-7; a weak D match, TRBD2 (5 bases). The CDR3 sequence is 14 residues long. Trimming shortened V by 5 bases and J by 4 bases, and 16 bases separated the two germline ends. Germline V lookup: CDR1 SGHRS, CDR2 YFSETQ.

This chain uses TRBV7-9 with TRBJ1-6; D may be TRBD1 (6 bases). Trimming cost V 3 bases and J 6 bases, with 9 bases left between them. In germline, CDR1 is SEHNR, CDR2 FQNEAQ (reference sequence). This CDR3 spans 14 amino acids. The CDR3 coding sequence is TGTGCCAGCAGCTTCGGACAGACTAATTCACCCCTCCACTTT. Translation: CASSFGQTNSPLHF.

By sample fraction, this clonotype is large. Here the CDR3 DNA reads TGTGCCAGCAGTTCATCACAGGGGGCTCACTATGGCTACACCTTC. Its protein product is CASSSSQGAHYGYTF. The chain has TRBV12-3 or TRBV12-4 and TRBJ1-2; 9 positions agree with TRBD1. The CDR3 has 15 residues. Trimming at V came to 4 bases and at J to 3 bases, leaving 6 bases not matched to a gene.

This chain joins TRBV6-1 and TRBJ1-5, with 9 nucleotides matching TRBD1. The V segment lost 6 bases and the J segment 2 bases; nucleotides outside the gene matches: 8. The germline CDR1 and CDR2 sequences are MNHNS and SASEGT. The CDR3 is made up of 16 amino acids. CDR3 region: CASRRLQGAGNQPQHF. The CDR3 nucleotides are TGTGCCAGCAGACGTCTACAGGGGGCCGGCAATCAGCCCCAGCATTTT.

There are a few counts of this clonotype. This chain connects TRBV6-1 to TRBJ1-1, with 7 nucleotides matching TRBD1. The CDR3 consists of 15 residues. Germline V CDR1 and CDR2: MNHNS, SASEGT. V dropped 7 bases and J dropped 1; count of bases not matched to a gene: 9. CDR3 in amino acids: CASIPSGGGNTEAFF. CDR3 sequence (DNA): TGTGCCAGCATCCCCTCAGGGGGAGGGAACACTGAAGCTTTCTTT.

The V call is TRBV30, the J call TRBJ1-2, with no clear D. Trimming pared 1 base from V and 4 bases from J, leaving 4 bases between. The length of the CDR3 is 11 residues. CDR1 GTSNPN and CDR2 SVGIG come from the germline V gene (reference sequence). DNA of the CDR3: TGTGCCTGGAGTGACACCTATGGCTACACCTTC. Translation: CAWSDTYGYTF.

The J gene is TRBJ1-5, the V gene TRBV19; a weak D match, TRBD1 (5 bases). CDR3 length: 15 amino acids. V gave up 5 bases and J gave up 0 bases, with 11 bases separating them. Germline CDR1 LNHDA, CDR2 SQIVND (reference sequence). The CDR3 DNA reads TGTGCCAGTAGTCCCGGGACGGTTAGCAATCAGCCCCAGCATTTT. This translates into CASSPGTVSNQPQHF.

CDR3 in DNA: TGTGCCAGCAGCCGAGGCCCCCTCTCCTACGAGCAGTACTTC. Encoded protein: CASSRGPLSYEQYF. The V and J genes are TRBV12-3 or TRBV12-4 and TRBJ2-7; D gene ambiguous. V was shortened by 6 bases and J by 0 bases, with 12 bases between the two germline ends. There are 14 residues in the CDR3.

This clonotype was seen just once. The chain employs TRBV2 and TRBJ1-5; no reliable D call. Trimming took off 9 bases at V and 1 base at J, with 16 bases between the two ends. The CDR3 length is 15 residues. Germline V gene lookup returns CDR1 SNHLY and CDR2 FYNNEI. The CDR3 loop reads CASRNRDHSNQPQHF. The CDR3 bases are TGTGCCAGTCGAAACCGGGATCACAGCAATCAGCCCCAGCATTTT.

This chain links TRBV19 with TRBJ2-5, with D hard to call. The germline gives CDR1 LNHDA, CDR2 SQIVND (reference sequence). There are 13 residues in the CDR3. V lost 6 bases and J lost 5, with 13 bases in between. CDR3 nucleotide sequence: TGTGCCAGTAGATCCCCCCCCGTCGAGACCCAGTACTTC. Protein product: CASRSPPVETQYF.

The chain recombines TRBV2 with TRBJ1-1; 7 bases fit TRBD1. V shed 5 bases and J 1 base; nucleotides not matched to a gene: 4. CDR1 is SNHLY, CDR2 FYNNEI, per germline. The CDR3 length is 14 residues. The CDR3 DNA follows: TGTGCCAGCAGTCATGGGGACAGGAACACTGAAGCTTTCTTT. Translating it yields CASSHGDRNTEAFF.

This clonotype was seen a few times. The chain joins TRBV20-1 to TRBJ1-2; 10 bases agree with TRBD1. This CDR3 is 14 amino acids long. The germline V gene has CDR1 DFQATT and CDR2 SNEGSKA (reference sequence). V was clipped by 5 bases and J by 6 bases; unmatched bases: 9. CDR3 region: CSAGGGQGRHGYTF. The CDR3 region has the DNA TGCAGTGCTGGGGGGGGACAGGGGCGCCATGGCTACACCTTC.